Below, 27 T cell receptor beta chains from the same sample are listed, as sequenced in a study of cytomegalovirus exposure and HLA in healthy donors. TCRdb's table, derived via immunoSEQ multiplex PCR, lists solely in-frame clones and lacks some. The sample records 100,000 to 150,000 clones, around nine tenths being singletons. Specimen: PBMCs. These receptors were taken from a man younger than 40 in good health and CMV-seronegative.

The V and J genes are TRBV11-2 and TRBJ2-7; D possibly corresponds to TRBD1 (6 bases). V was shortened by 5 bases and J by 0 bases, with 11 bases between the two germline ends. Germline V CDR1 and CDR2: SGHAT, FQNNGV. The CDR3 has 14 amino acids. This CDR3 is CASSGRQASYEQYF. The CDR3 DNA sequence: TGTGCCAGCAGCGGAAGACAGGCCTCCTACGAGCAGTACTTC.

This sequence joins TRBV5-4 and TRBJ2-2; the match to TRBD2 covers 8 bases. CDR1 and CDR2 from the germline V gene are SGHNT and YYREEE (reference sequence). The V and J ends lost 0 bases and 4 bases, in that order; junction bases with no gene match: 5. The CDR3 consists of 16 residues. CDR3 bases: TGTGCCAGCAGCTTGGTCGGGGGGGCCGGCACCGGGGAGCTGTTTTTT. The encoded protein is CASSLVGGAGTGELFF.

This chain joins TRBV4-1 and TRBJ1-1; 11 bases are shared with TRBD1. This CDR3 region has 17 residues. The V and J ends lost 6 bases and 1 base, in that order; junction bases with no gene match: 10. Germline-derived CDR1 and CDR2 are MGHRA and YSYEKL. In DNA, the CDR3 is TGCGCCAGCAGTCACCCGGACAGGGGGCAGGCGAACACTGAAGCTTTCTTT. Translated, it gives CASSHPDRGQANTEAFF.

The rearrangement uses TRBV6-6 and TRBJ1-1, with a tentative D call TRBD1 (5 bases). CDR1 and CDR2 from the germline V gene are MNHNY and SVGAGI (reference sequence). V lost 3 bases to trimming and J lost 2 bases, with 16 bases between them. This CDR3 spans 16 amino acids. CDR3 in amino acids: CASSYLGGGANTEAFF. CDR3 DNA: TGTGCCAGCAGTTATTTGGGCGGAGGGGCTAACACTGAAGCTTTCTTT.

This clone was recorded only once. The gene calls are TRBV7-6 and TRBJ1-2; tentatively, D is TRBD1 (6 bases). Trimming stripped 2 bases from V and 3 bases from J, with 13 bases between. The CDR3 length is 15 residues. CDR1 is SGHVS and CDR2 is FNYEAQ in the germline V gene. The CDR3 protein is CASSLSQGEDYGYTF. In DNA, the CDR3 is TGTGCCAGCAGCTTATCACAGGGAGAGGACTATGGCTACACCTTC. Together with reference TRBV7-6 and TRBJ1-2, the CDR3 gives the full variable domain: GAGVSQSPRYKVTKRGQDVALRCDPISGHVSLYWYRQALGQGPEFLTYFNYEAQQDKSGLPNDRFSAERPEGSISTLTIQRTEQRDSAMYRCASSLSQGEDYGYTFGSGTRLTVV.

This clone was seen once. The chain joins TRBV5-6 to TRBJ1-4; 9 bases line up with TRBD1. The V gene's germline CDR1 is SGHDT and CDR2 YYEEEE. CDR3 length: 14 residues. V was pared by 3 bases and J by 6 bases, with 3 bases of the junction left unmatched. This chain's CDR3 is CASSSRQGDEKLFF. Written as DNA, the CDR3 is TGTGCCAGCAGCTCCAGACAGGGGGATGAAAAACTGTTTTTT. Complete variable domain (other parts from reference TRBV5-6 and TRBJ1-4): DAGVTQSPTHLIKTRGQQVTLRCSPKSGHDTVSWYQQALGQGPQFIFQYYEEEERQRGNFPDRFSGHQFPNYSSELNVNALLLGDSALYLCASSSRQGDEKLFFGSGTQLSVL.

The rearrangement uses TRBV10-3 and TRBJ2-7; 9 bases fit TRBD1. CDR3 length: 16 amino acids. With V trimmed by 0 bases and J by 6 bases, 9 bases remained unmatched. CDR1 and CDR2 (germline): ENHRY, SYGVKD. This CDR3 is CAISESATGGRGEQYF. CDR3 coding DNA: TGTGCCATCAGTGAGTCGGCGACAGGGGGGAGAGGCGAGCAGTACTTC.

In the case of this clone: Other nucleotide sequences from this sample produce the same CDR3. The genes are TRBV7-9 and TRBJ2-3; 14 bases align to TRBD2. Germline V gene sequence: CDR1 SEHNR, CDR2 FQNEAQ (reference sequence). V lost 4 bases, J lost 3 bases, and 6 bases stayed unmatched. This CDR3 is 17 amino acids long. CDR3 DNA sequence: TGTGCCAGCAGCTCCGGACTAGCGGGGGGTCGTACAGATACGCAGTATTTT. It is translated as CASSSGLAGGRTDTQYF.

The V call is TRBV7-9, the J call TRBJ1-4, with TRBD1 as a possible D gene (5 bases). Germline CDR1 SEHNR, CDR2 FQNEAQ (reference sequence). The CDR3 extends over 14 amino acids. V was trimmed by 2 bases and J by 5 bases, leaving 9 bases between them. Written as DNA, the CDR3 is TGTGCCAGCAGCTTACTTGGACACAATGAAAAACTGTTTTTT. Amino acids: CASSLLGHNEKLFF.

The rearrangement joins TRBV4-1 to TRBJ1-1, with TRBD1 matching 9 bases. The J segment lost 4 bases and the V segment lost 2 bases, leaving 2 bases of the junction unmatched. Per the germline V gene, CDR1 is MGHRA and CDR2 is YSYEKL. This CDR3 is built from 14 residues. The CDR3 bases are TGCGCCAGCAGCCAAACAGGGGGCGGCACTGAAGCTTTCTTT. Translating it yields CASSQTGGGTEAFF.

The chain links TRBV27 to TRBJ1-2; unclear D gene. This CDR3 is built from 13 residues. Germline CDR1 and CDR2: MNHEY and SMNVEV (reference sequence). V gave up 8 bases and J gave up 3 bases, with 13 bases separating them. This CDR3 is CASSPQPYYGYTF. CDR3 nucleotide sequence: TGTGCCAGCTCCCCACAGCCTTACTATGGCTACACCTTC.

The chain joins TRBV5-1 to TRBJ2-3; 12 bases agree with TRBD2. The ends lost 0 bases at V and 2 bases at J; junction bases unmatched: 4. This CDR3 spans 17 amino acids. Germline CDR1 is SGHRS and CDR2 is YFSETQ. The CDR3: CASSLGSSGGATDTQYF. CDR3 nucleotide sequence: TGCGCCAGCAGCTTGGGTTCTAGCGGGGGGGCCACAGATACGCAGTATTTT.

The J gene is TRBJ2-5, the V gene TRBV6-5, with D possibly TRBD1 on 8 matching bases. V lost 6 bases, J lost 6 bases, and 14 bases lay in between. CDR3 length: 13 residues. Looked up from germline, CDR1 is MNHEY and CDR2 is SVGAGI. CDR3 residues: CASRLQGGKTQYF. As DNA, the CDR3 is TGTGCCAGCAGGCTACAGGGGGGGAAGACCCAGTACTTC.

This chain joins TRBV5-1 and TRBJ1-1; D gene uncertain. V lost 2 bases, J lost 0 bases, and 8 bases lay in between. The CDR3 is made up of 14 amino acids. Germline CDR1 SGHRS, CDR2 YFSETQ. CDR3 sequence: CASSFQALNTEAFF. For the CDR3, the DNA is TGCGCCAGCAGCTTTCAAGCCCTGAACACTGAAGCTTTCTTT.

The V and J genes are TRBV6-5 and TRBJ2-3; D is unresolved. Germline V gives CDR1 MNHEY, CDR2 SVGAGI. CDR3 length: 15 residues. Deletions cut 2 bases from V and 3 bases from J, with 12 bases between. The chain's CDR3 is CASSYAQRQTDTQYF. In DNA form, the CDR3 reads TGTGCCAGCAGTTACGCCCAGAGGCAAACAGATACGCAGTATTTT.

This clone was found once. V and J are TRBV11-3 and TRBJ2-2, with TRBD1 as a possible D gene (5 bases). The V gene's germline CDR1 is SGHNT and CDR2 YENEEA. The CDR3 loop spans 13 amino acids. The V gene lost 5 bases and the J gene lost 1 base, with 5 bases spanning the gap. In nucleotides, the CDR3 is TGTGCCAGCAGCCAGGGGAACACCGGGGAGCTGTTTTTT. Amino acid sequence: CASSQGNTGELFF.

The chain is built from TRBV4-1 and TRBJ2-6, with 9 bases identical to TRBD1. Trimming removed 0 bases from V and 0 bases from J; junction bases left unmatched: 6. Germline assignment: CDR1 MGHRA and CDR2 YSYEKL. The CDR3 is 19 amino acids. The CDR3 sequence is CASSQDVGQGISGANVLTF. Here the CDR3 DNA reads TGCGCCAGCAGCCAAGATGTTGGACAGGGGATCTCTGGGGCCAACGTCCTGACTTTC.

This chain connects TRBV5-4 to TRBJ2-7; 12 nucleotides match TRBD2. Germline loops: CDR1 SGHNT, CDR2 YYREEE (reference sequence). The CDR3 totals 15 residues. V gave up 0 bases and J gave up 5 bases; unmatched junction bases: 3. The CDR3 DNA follows: TGTGCCAGCAGCTTGGACCCTAGCGGGGGGGACGAGCAGTACTTC. It codes for CASSLDPSGGDEQYF.

This chain uses TRBV27 with TRBJ1-1; a weak D match, TRBD1 (5 bases). CDR3 length equals 13 residues. Trimming cost V 2 bases and J 4 bases, with 8 bases left between them. From germline, CDR1 is MNHEY and CDR2 SMNVEV (reference sequence). CDR3 nucleotides: TGTGCCAGCAGTTTACGGAGGGGCACTGAAGCTTTCTTT. Protein: CASSLRRGTEAFF.

This clone was recorded once. The genes are TRBV4-2 and TRBJ2-5, with 8 positions matching TRBD2. After removal of 5 bases from V and 2 bases from J, the junction contained 4 bases not matched to a gene. The CDR3 is made up of 14 amino acids. CDR1 is LGHNA and CDR2 is YNFKEQ in the germline V gene. The CDR3 DNA sequence: TGTGCCAGCAGCTTCTCGGGGGGGCAAGAGACCCAGTACTTC. This encodes CASSFSGGQETQYF.

This chain connects TRBV7-9 to TRBJ2-2; D call uncertain. This CDR3 region has 14 residues. Per germline, CDR1 SEHNR and CDR2 FQNEAQ (reference sequence). V shed 2 bases and J shed 2 bases, with 6 bases lying between them. CDR3 protein: CASSLTENTGELFF. The CDR3 DNA reads as TGTGCCAGCAGCTTAACAGAAAACACCGGGGAGCTGTTTTTT.

This clone appeared a single time. The gene calls are TRBV21-1 and TRBJ2-7; the D call TRBD2 from the table was never checked on the DNA. TRBV21-1 is given as a pseudogene. This CDR3 region has 20 residues. The CDR3 loop reads CASSKALGPTSGGFSYEQYF. The DNA for the CDR3 is TGTGCCAGCAGCAAAGCGCTTGGCCCAACTAGCGGGGGATTCTCCTACGAGCAGTACTTC.

This clone was seen a few times. The chain has TRBV7-2 and TRBJ2-7; the D gene is possibly TRBD2 (6 bases). This CDR3 has 14 residues. Germline-derived CDR1 and CDR2 are SGHTA and FQGNSA. V was trimmed by 0 bases and J by 5 bases, leaving 11 bases between them. CDR3 in DNA: TGTGCCAGCAGCTTAGCGCTTCCTAGCGACGAGCAGTACTTC. Amino acid sequence: CASSLALPSDEQYF.

The sample holds one count of this clone. The rearrangement links TRBV6-1 to TRBJ1-5, with D possibly matching TRBD1 (5 bases). This CDR3 spans 14 amino acids. Trimming took off 2 bases at V and 5 bases at J, with 10 bases between the two ends. The germline V gene encodes CDR1 MNHNS and CDR2 SASEGT. CDR3 sequence: CASSEFDRYQPQHF. CDR3 DNA sequence: TGTGCCAGCAGTGAATTCGACAGATATCAGCCCCAGCATTTT.

The V and J genes are TRBV12-5 and TRBJ1-5; 7 nucleotides match TRBD2. The J call could be wrong; TRBJ2-3 is a better fit for the DNA end. The germline V gene encodes CDR1 LGHNT and CDR2 FRNRAP. The CDR3 is 16 residues long. For the CDR3, the DNA is TGTGCTAGTGGTTTGTTAGCCAGGGACTATGGTCAGCCCCAGTATTTT. Translation gives CASGLLARDYGQPQYF.

The gene calls are TRBV27 and TRBJ1-1; no reliable D call. Germline V lookup: CDR1 MNHEY, CDR2 SMNVEV (reference sequence). The CDR3 consists of 15 residues. The germline V and J ends were trimmed by 2 bases and 5 bases, with 15 bases remaining between them. The CDR3 is CASSLQPGHRTEAFF. In nucleotides, the CDR3 is TGTGCCAGCAGTTTACAACCAGGCCACAGAACTGAAGCTTTCTTT.

The chain couples TRBV25-1 to TRBJ1-6; D is perhaps TRBD1 (6 bases). The germline V and J ends were trimmed by 3 bases and 7 bases, with 10 bases remaining between them. This CDR3 has 14 amino acids. CDR1 MGHDK and CDR2 SYGVNS come from the germline V gene. CDR3 region: CASSDTGTNSPLHF. As DNA, the CDR3 is TGTGCCAGCAGTGATACAGGGACAAATTCACCCCTCCACTTT.